This TCR beta chain was sequenced in a study of T cells in localized non-small cell lung cancer. Findings and caveats of the study: Adjacent uninvolved lung had the highest clonality, suggesting focused antigen responses.

V gave up 4 bases and J gave up 0 bases, with 9 bases separating them. Looked up from germline, CDR1 is SGDLS and CDR2 is YYNGEE. This CDR3 region has 14 residues. This clone turned up a few times. Antigen unknown. Using immunoSEQ multiplex PCR, the repertoire was profiled, and TCRdb retains in-frame clones only, with some absent. The sample has 1,500 to 2,500 clones, more than 35% seen once. The chain employs TRBV9 and TRBJ2-3, with a tentative D call TRBD2 (6 bases). The clonotype was recovered from a male donor aged 60 or older with stage II lung adenocarcinoma. The input for sequencing was lung tumor tissue, taken before any cancer treatment. This CDR3 is CASSLGGSTDTQYF. The CDR3 nucleotides are TGTGCCAGCAGCTTGGGGGGAAGCACAGATACGCAGTATTTT.